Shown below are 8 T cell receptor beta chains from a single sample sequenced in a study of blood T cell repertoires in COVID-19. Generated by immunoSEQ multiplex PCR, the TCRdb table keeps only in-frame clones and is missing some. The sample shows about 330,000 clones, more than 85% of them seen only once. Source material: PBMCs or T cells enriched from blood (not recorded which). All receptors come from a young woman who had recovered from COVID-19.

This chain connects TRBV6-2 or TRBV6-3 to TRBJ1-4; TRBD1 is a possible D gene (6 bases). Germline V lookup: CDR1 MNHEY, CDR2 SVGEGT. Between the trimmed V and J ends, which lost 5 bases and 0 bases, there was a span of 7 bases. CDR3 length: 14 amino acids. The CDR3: CASSQGSTNEKLFF. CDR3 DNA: TGTGCCAGCAGTCAGGGGTCAACTAATGAAAAACTGTTTTTT.

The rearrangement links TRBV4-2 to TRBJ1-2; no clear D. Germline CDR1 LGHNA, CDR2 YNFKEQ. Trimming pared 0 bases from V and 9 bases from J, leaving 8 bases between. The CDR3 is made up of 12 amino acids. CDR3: CASSQEAGSYTF. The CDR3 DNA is TGTGCCAGCAGCCAAGAAGCGGGGAGCTACACCTTC.

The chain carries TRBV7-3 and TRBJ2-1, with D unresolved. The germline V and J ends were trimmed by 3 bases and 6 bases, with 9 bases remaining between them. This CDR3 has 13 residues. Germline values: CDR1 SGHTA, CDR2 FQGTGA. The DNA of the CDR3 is TGTGCCAGCAGCTTTGATTGGGCCAATGAGCAGTTCTTC. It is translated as CASSFDWANEQFF.

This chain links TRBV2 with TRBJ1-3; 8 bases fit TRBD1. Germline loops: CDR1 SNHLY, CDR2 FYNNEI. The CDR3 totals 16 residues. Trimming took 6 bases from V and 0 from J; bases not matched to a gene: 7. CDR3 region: CASRARQGSSGNTIYF. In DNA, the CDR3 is TGTGCCAGCAGGGCCAGACAGGGGAGCTCTGGAAACACCATATATTTT.

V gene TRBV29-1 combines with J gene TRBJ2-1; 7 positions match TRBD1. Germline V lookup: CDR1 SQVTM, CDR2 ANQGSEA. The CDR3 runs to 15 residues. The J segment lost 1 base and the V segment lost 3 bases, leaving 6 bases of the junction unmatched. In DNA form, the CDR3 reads TGCAGCGTTGATAGGGGGCAGAGGTCCTACAATGAGCAGTTCTTC. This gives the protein CSVDRGQRSYNEQFF.

The DNA for the CDR3 is TGCGCCAGCAGCCCAGAAGCTTTCTTT. Protein sequence: CASSPEAFF. This chain uses TRBV4-3 with TRBJ1-1; no clear D. Trimming pared 4 bases from V and 8 bases from J, leaving 2 bases between. Germline V gene data show CDR1 as LGHNA and CDR2 as YSLEER. This CDR3 region has 9 residues.

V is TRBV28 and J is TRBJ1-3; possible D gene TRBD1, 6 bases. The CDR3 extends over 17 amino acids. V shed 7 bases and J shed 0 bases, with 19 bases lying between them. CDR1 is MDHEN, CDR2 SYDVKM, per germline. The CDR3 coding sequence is TGTGCCAGCACCGACTTGGGGGGGCGAACCTCTGGAAACACCATATATTTT. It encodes CASTDLGGRTSGNTIYF.

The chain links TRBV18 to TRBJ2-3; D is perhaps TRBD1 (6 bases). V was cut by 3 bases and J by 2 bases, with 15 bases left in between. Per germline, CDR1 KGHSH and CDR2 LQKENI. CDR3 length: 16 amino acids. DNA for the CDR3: TGTGCCAGCTCACCTTCACAGGGAAGAGCCACAGATACGCAGTATTTT. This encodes CASSPSQGRATDTQYF.